Following are 19 T cell receptor beta chains from one sample sequenced in a study of early T cells in non-severe SARS-CoV-2 infection. TCRdb re-derived calls from the 5' RACE reads in MiXCR, one entry per CDR3 protein. The sample holds tens of thousands of distinct CDR3 sequences; 9.5% to 15% are singletons and the top ten take approximately 4.9%. Sequenced material: whole blood. The origin of the receptors is an adult who was a healthcare worker with PCR-confirmed SARS-CoV-2 infection or an uninfected control (not recorded which).

This rearrangement joins TRBV7-9 to TRBJ2-7; D not resolved. Per the germline V gene, CDR1 is SEHNR and CDR2 is FQNEAQ (reference sequence). Deletions cut 1 base from V and 7 bases from J, with 8 bases between. The CDR3 loop spans 12 amino acids. CDR3 in amino acids: CASSLVLREQYF. CDR3 in DNA: TGTGCCAGCAGCTTAGTGCTACGGGAGCAGTACTTC.

This clonotype has just a few counts. This chain joins TRBV27 and TRBJ2-7, with D maybe TRBD1 (5 bases). CDR3 length: 12 amino acids. With 7 bases removed from V and 6 bases from J, the gap between germline ends came to 13 bases. Looked up from germline, CDR1 is MNHEY and CDR2 is SMNVEV (reference sequence). The CDR3 sequence is CASMAGSSEQYF. The CDR3 DNA reads as TGTGCCAGCATGGCAGGGTCGTCCGAGCAGTACTTC.

This clonotype has more than one count but fewer than ten. The chain has TRBV5-5 and TRBJ1-1; no clear D. CDR1 and CDR2 from the germline V gene are SGHKS and YYEKEE (reference sequence). The CDR3 contains 15 residues. Between the trimmed V and J ends, which lost 0 bases and 5 bases, there was a span of 14 bases. The CDR3 bases are TGTGCCAGCAGCTTGGCGTCGACCTGGGGAACTGAAGCTTTCTTT. Translated: CASSLASTWGTEAFF.

Worth noting for this clonotype: This clone may be a read error of a much larger clone one base away. The DNA for the CDR3 is TGTGCCAACCAAAAGGCCGCTAGCGGGAGAAATGAGCAGTTCTTC. Its translation: CANQKAASGRNEQFF. This chain uses TRBV9 with TRBJ2-1; TRBD2 matches at 10 bases. V dropped 9 bases and J dropped 7; count of bases not matched to a gene: 13. CDR3 length: 15 amino acids. CDR1 and CDR2 (germline): SGDLS, YYNGEE.

This clonotype was counted between two and nine times. The chain has TRBV18 and TRBJ2-7; 9 nucleotides match TRBD1. The CDR3 has 15 amino acids. Germline V gene data show CDR1 as KGHSH and CDR2 as LQKENI. V lost 2 bases, J lost 6 bases, and 8 bases stayed unmatched. CDR3 protein: CASSPSNRGLREQYF. The DNA of the CDR3 is TGTGCCAGCTCACCATCCAACAGGGGGCTTCGCGAGCAGTACTTC.

The J gene is TRBJ2-7, the V gene TRBV18, with D maybe TRBD1 (6 bases). Trimming removed 2 bases at V and 2 bases at J, with 13 bases between. The CDR3 runs 15 residues. The germline gives CDR1 KGHSH, CDR2 LQKENI. The CDR3 DNA sequence: TGTGCCAGCTCACCAGCCAGGGGTATCCCCTACGAGCAGTACTTC. Translation gives CASSPARGIPYEQYF.

Only a few counts were recorded for this clonotype. This chain uses TRBV25-1 with TRBJ1-1; D call uncertain. The CDR3 is 13 residues long. Germline V gene sequence: CDR1 MGHDK, CDR2 SYGVNS. V gave up 1 base and J gave up 5 bases, with 8 bases separating them. DNA of the CDR3: TGTGCCAGCAGTGAATGGGAAAGGACTGAAGCTTTCTTT. Protein: CASSEWERTEAFF.

This clonotype came up many times. V gene TRBV19 combines with J gene TRBJ2-7; 14 nucleotides align to TRBD2. Germline assignment: CDR1 LNHDA and CDR2 SQIVND (reference sequence). V shed 5 bases, J shed 9 bases, and the junction held 6 bases outside the gene matches. The CDR3 consists of 14 residues. The CDR3 DNA follows: TGTGCCAGTAGTGGGACTAGCGGGAGTGGTGTGCAGTACTTC. This translates into CASSGTSGSGVQYF. The variable domain in full, with the rest retrieved from reference TRBV19 and TRBJ2-7, is DGGITQSPKYLFRKEGQNVTLSCEQNLNHDAMYWYRQDPGQGLRLIYYSQIVNDFQKGDIAEGYSVSREKKESFPLTVTSAQKNPTAFYLCASSGTSGSGVQYFGPGTRLTVT.

This clonotype was counted a few times. The gene calls are TRBV6-2 or TRBV6-3 and TRBJ2-4; 8 nucleotides match TRBD2. The CDR3 sequence is 13 residues long. V was pared by 5 bases and J by 8 bases, with 5 bases of the junction left unmatched. CDR1 and CDR2 (germline): MNHEY, SVGEGT. The CDR3 loop is CASSPSGLDIQYF. As DNA, the CDR3 is TGTGCCAGCAGTCCTAGCGGGCTTGACATTCAGTACTTC.

The J gene is TRBJ2-1, the V gene TRBV6-5; D unresolved. V lost 7 bases, J lost 7 bases, and 17 bases lay in between. This CDR3 is built from 14 residues. In germline, CDR1 is MNHEY, CDR2 SVGAGI. The CDR3 nucleotides read TGTGCCAGCATCCCGGACCCCGCTGGGAATGAGCAGTTCTTC. It yields the protein CASIPDPAGNEQFF.

The CDR3 loop is CASSPPGNTGELFF. The CDR3, as DNA: TGTGCCAGCAGCCCTCCCGGAAACACCGGGGAGCTGTTTTTT. The rearrangement links TRBV9 to TRBJ2-2; D uncertain. V was clipped by 4 bases and J by 2 bases, with 9 bases between them. Germline V gene sequence: CDR1 SGDLS, CDR2 YYNGEE. This CDR3 is 14 amino acids long.

V usage is TRBV11-1 and J usage is TRBJ2-7; TRBD1 is a possible D gene (5 bases). This CDR3 has 13 residues. Deletions cut 5 bases from V and 0 bases from J, with 8 bases between. CDR1 is SGHAT and CDR2 is FQDESV in the germline V gene (reference sequence). This CDR3 reads CASSPTVSYEQYF. The DNA for the CDR3 is TGTGCCAGCAGCCCGACAGTCTCCTACGAGCAGTACTTC.

In this sample, this clonotype turned up many times. The chain has TRBV29-1 and TRBJ2-1; 14 bases are shared with TRBD2. Germline lookup yields CDR1 SQVTM and CDR2 ANQGSEA. The J segment lost 6 bases and the V segment lost 7 bases, leaving 5 bases of the junction unmatched. The CDR3 is 14 residues long. CDR3 bases: TGCAGCGGCTCCGGGACTAGCGGGAGCAATGAGCAGTTCTTC. This encodes CSGSGTSGSNEQFF.

This clonotype was found a few times. The chain uses TRBV27 and TRBJ2-7, with D tentatively TRBD1 or TRBD2 (5 bases each). This CDR3 region has 16 residues. The V gene lost 6 bases and the J gene lost 1 base, with 19 bases spanning the gap. CDR1 and CDR2 from the germline V gene are MNHEY and SMNVEV (reference sequence). The chain's CDR3 is CASSPRGAGGSYEQYF. CDR3 coding DNA: TGTGCCAGCAGCCCTAGAGGGGCAGGTGGGTCCTACGAGCAGTACTTC.

In its sample, this clonotype was seen a few times. This rearrangement joins TRBV12-3 or TRBV12-4 to TRBJ2-5, with D possibly being TRBD2 (7 bases). Deletions cut 5 bases from V and 2 bases from J, with 18 bases between. The CDR3 is 16 residues long. CDR3 amino acids: CASSPMGAGAQETQYF. The CDR3 DNA follows: TGTGCCAGCAGTCCCATGGGGGCGGGGGCTCAAGAGACCCAGTACTTC.

This clonotype came up many times. This sequence joins TRBV10-3 and TRBJ1-1; D unresolved. The CDR3 is 15 amino acids. Germline CDR1 reads ENHRY; CDR2 reads SYGVKD. Trimming pared 4 bases from V and 5 bases from J, leaving 17 bases between. The chain's CDR3 is CAISGATGARTEAFF. The CDR3 DNA follows: TGTGCCATCAGTGGCGCCACGGGTGCGAGGACTGAAGCTTTCTTT.

The chain uses TRBV6-4 and TRBJ2-2; tentative D call: TRBD1 (5 bases). In germline, CDR1 is MRHNA, CDR2 SNTAGT. Trimming shortened V by 9 bases and J by 0 bases, and 11 bases separated the two germline ends. The CDR3 spans 14 residues. The CDR3 loop is CARWGRANTGELFF. The CDR3, as DNA: TGTGCCAGGTGGGGCAGGGCGAACACCGGGGAGCTGTTTTTT.

This clonotype occurred many times. V usage is TRBV11-2 and J usage is TRBJ2-7; D is possibly TRBD1 (6 bases). The CDR3 length is 15 residues. Trimming stripped 4 bases from V and 1 base from J, with 14 bases between. Germline CDR1 is SGHAT and CDR2 is FQNNGV. CDR3 amino acids: CASSSVRDMSYEQYF. CDR3 in DNA: TGTGCCAGCAGCTCGGTCCGGGACATGTCCTACGAGCAGTACTTC.

The V gene is TRBV7-9, the J gene TRBJ1-4; no clear D. The CDR3 consists of 14 residues. Per the germline V gene, CDR1 is SEHNR and CDR2 is FQNEAQ (reference sequence). Deletions cut 5 bases from V and 4 bases from J, with 11 bases between. The CDR3 sequence: CASSPPPHNEKLFF. CDR3 bases: TGTGCCAGCAGCCCGCCTCCGCATAATGAAAAACTGTTTTTT.